Listed below are T cell receptor beta chains from one sample, sequenced in a study of blood T cell repertoires in COVID-19. Libraries were prepared by immunoSEQ multiplex PCR; TCRdb keeps only in-frame clonotypes and omits some of them. The sample includes about 240,000 clones, just under 85% of them seen just once. Input material: peripheral blood. The receptors derive from a woman in her sixties or seventies with active or convalescent COVID-19. Both conserved end residues are part of each CDR3. D genes are given only for firm matches. Some rows mark clone size as missing; the rest say once, few, many or name a class of expanded clone.

TRBD1	-	14	TRBJ1-1	TRBV11-3	TGTGCCAGCAGCTCCAGGGGGGAAAGGGCTGAAGCTTTCTTT	CASSSRGERAEAFF
-	-	15	TRBJ1-5	TRBV2	TGTGCCAGCAGCCCGGACAGAGGAGGCAATCAGCCCCAGCATTTT	CASSPDRGGNQPQHF
TRBD1	-	17	TRBJ2-3	TRBV12-5	TGTGCTAGTGGTTTGGGACAGGGGGCAATAAGCACAGATACGCAGTATTTT	CASGLGQGAISTDTQYF
TRBD1	-	15	TRBJ2-2	TRBV5-1	TGCGCCAGCAGCTCGACAGGGCTGAACACCGGGGAGCTGTTTTTT	CASSSTGLNTGELFF
-	-	16	TRBJ1-3	TRBV11-2	TGTGCCAGCAGCTTAACGGGGGGAGTTGCTGGAAACACCATATATTTT	CASSLTGGVAGNTIYF
TRBD2	once	15	TRBJ2-5	TRBV4-2	TGTGCCAGCAGCCAAGCGGGGGGGAGTTTGGAGACCCAGTACTTC	CASSQAGGSLETQYF
TRBD2	-	16	TRBJ2-3	TRBV7-9	TGTGCCAGCAGCTTAGTGGGACTAGCGGGATTAGATACGCAGTATTTT	CASSLVGLAGLDTQYF
-	-	12	TRBJ1-2	TRBV27	TGTGCCAGCAGGGGCCCCCTCTATGGCTACACCTTC	CASRGPLYGYTF
-	-	14	TRBJ1-2	TRBV5-6	TGTGCCAGCAGCCTTAAACAGGATATCTATGGCTACACCTTC	CASSLKQDIYGYTF
-	-	14	TRBJ2-1	TRBV27	TGTGCCAGCAGTTTCGGGACAACCTACAATGAGCAGTTCTTC	CASSFGTTYNEQFF
-	-	15	TRBJ2-3	TRBV18	TGTGCCAGCTCACCATTGGAGAGAGTCACAGATACGCAGTATTTT	CASSPLERVTDTQYF
TRBD1	-	15	TRBJ1-2	TRBV3-1/TRBV3-2	TGTGCCAGCAGCCATCCGGGACAGGGCAACTATGGCTACACCTTC	CASSHPGQGNYGYTF
-	few	14	TRBJ1-5	TRBV5-4	TGTGCCAGCAGCATTTGGGGAGGCAATCAGCCCCAGCATTTT	CASSIWGGNQPQHF
-	once	14	TRBJ2-7	TRBV30	TGTGCCTGGAGTGTCCTTACATCCCGGGGCGAGCAGTACTTC	CAWSVLTSRGEQYF
-	once	13	TRBJ1-2	TRBV24-1	TGTGCCACCAGTGCAGGGTCCAACTATGGCTACACCTTC	CATSAGSNYGYTF
TRBD1	-	14	TRBJ2-3	TRBV7-9	TGTGCCAGCAGCATAACAGGGGTCGCAGATACGCAGTATTTT	CASSITGVADTQYF
TRBD1	many	13	TRBJ2-1	TRBV6-5	TGTGCCACCCAGGGACAGCCCTACAGTGAGCAGTTCTTC	CATQGQPYSEQFF
-	once	15	TRBJ1-3	TRBV5-6	TGTGCCAGCAGCTTCGGACTGATCTCTGGAAACACCATATATTTT	CASSFGLISGNTIYF
TRBD2	-	19	TRBJ2-1	TRBV19	TGTGCCAGTAGTGTTCCGGGACTAGCGGGGCCAAGCTCCTACAATGAGCAGTTCTTC	CASSVPGLAGPSSYNEQFF
TRBD2	once	14	TRBJ2-3	TRBV2	TGTGCCAGCAGTGAATTAGCGGGAGTAGATACGCAGTATTTT	CASSELAGVDTQYF
-	-	16	TRBJ2-3	TRBV6-4	TGTGCCAGCAGTGACTGGTCAGGGGGAGGTATAGATACGCAGTATTTT	CASSDWSGGGIDTQYF
TRBD2	-	17	TRBJ2-1	TRBV13	TGTGCCAGCAGCTTACCAGGGACTAGCGGGGGGGCCCGTGAGCAGTTCTTC	CASSLPGTSGGAREQFF